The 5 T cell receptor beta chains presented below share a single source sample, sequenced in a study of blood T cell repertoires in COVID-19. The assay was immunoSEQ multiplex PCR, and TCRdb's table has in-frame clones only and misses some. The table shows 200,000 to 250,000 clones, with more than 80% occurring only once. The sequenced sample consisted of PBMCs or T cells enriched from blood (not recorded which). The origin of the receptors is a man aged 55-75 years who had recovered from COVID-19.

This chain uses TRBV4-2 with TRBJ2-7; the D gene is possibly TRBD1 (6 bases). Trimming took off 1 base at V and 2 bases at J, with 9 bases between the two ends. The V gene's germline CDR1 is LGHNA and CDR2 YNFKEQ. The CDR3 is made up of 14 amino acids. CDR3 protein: CASSQGDRTYEQYF. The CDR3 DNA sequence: TGTGCCAGCAGCCAAGGTGACAGGACCTACGAGCAGTACTTC.

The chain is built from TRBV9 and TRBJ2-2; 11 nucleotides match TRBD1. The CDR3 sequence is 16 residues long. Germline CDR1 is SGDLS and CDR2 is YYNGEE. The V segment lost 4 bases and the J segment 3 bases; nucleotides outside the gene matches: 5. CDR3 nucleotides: TGTGCCAGCAGCCCCGGGACAGGGGGTTACACCGGGGAGCTGTTTTTT. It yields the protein CASSPGTGGYTGELFF.

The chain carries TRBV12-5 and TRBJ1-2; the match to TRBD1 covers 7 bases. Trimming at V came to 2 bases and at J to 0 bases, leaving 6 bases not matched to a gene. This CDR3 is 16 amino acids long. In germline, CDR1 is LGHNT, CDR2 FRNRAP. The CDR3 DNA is TGTGCTAGTGGTTTGACCCGACAGGGCACTAACTATGGCTACACCTTC. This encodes CASGLTRQGTNYGYTF. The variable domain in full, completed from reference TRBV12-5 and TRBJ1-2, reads DARVTQTPRHKVTEMGQEVTMRCQPILGHNTVFWYRQTMMQGLELLAYFRNRAPLDDSGMPKDRFSAEMPDATLATLKIQPSEPRDSAVYFCASGLTRQGTNYGYTFGSGTRLTVV.

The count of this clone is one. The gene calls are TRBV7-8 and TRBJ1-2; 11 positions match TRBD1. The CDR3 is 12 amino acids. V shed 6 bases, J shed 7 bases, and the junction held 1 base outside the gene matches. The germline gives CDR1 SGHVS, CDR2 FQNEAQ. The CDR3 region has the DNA TGTGCCAGCAGGGGGACAGGGGGTGGCTACACCTTC. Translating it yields CASRGTGGGYTF.

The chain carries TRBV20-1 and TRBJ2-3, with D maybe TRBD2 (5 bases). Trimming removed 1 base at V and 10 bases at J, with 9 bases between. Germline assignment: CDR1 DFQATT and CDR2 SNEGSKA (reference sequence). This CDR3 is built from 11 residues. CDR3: CSARVPRAQYF. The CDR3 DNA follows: TGCAGTGCTAGAGTCCCGAGGGCGCAGTATTTT.